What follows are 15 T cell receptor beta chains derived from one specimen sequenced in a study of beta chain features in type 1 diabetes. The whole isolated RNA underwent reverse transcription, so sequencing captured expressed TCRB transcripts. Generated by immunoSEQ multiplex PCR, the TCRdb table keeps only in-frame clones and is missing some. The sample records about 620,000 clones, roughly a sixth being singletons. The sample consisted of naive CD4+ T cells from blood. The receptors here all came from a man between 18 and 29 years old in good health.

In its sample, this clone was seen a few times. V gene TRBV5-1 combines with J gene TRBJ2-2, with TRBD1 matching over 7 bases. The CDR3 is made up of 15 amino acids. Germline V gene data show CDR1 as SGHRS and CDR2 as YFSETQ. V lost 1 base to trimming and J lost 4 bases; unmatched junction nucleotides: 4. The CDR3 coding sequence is TGCGCCAGCAGCTTGAGACAGGGAAGCACCGGGGAGCTGTTTTTT. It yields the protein CASSLRQGSTGELFF.

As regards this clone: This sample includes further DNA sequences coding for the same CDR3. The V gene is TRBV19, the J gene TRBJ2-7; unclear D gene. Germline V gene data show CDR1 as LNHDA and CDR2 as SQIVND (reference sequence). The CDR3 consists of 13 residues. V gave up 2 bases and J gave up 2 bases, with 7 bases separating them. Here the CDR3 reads CASSIRQAYEQYF. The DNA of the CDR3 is TGTGCCAGTAGTATAAGGCAGGCCTACGAGCAGTACTTC. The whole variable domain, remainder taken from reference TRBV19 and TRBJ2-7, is DGGITQSPKYLFRKEGQNVTLSCEQNLNHDAMYWYRQDPGQGLRLIYYSQIVNDFQKGDIAEGYSVSREKKESFPLTVTSAQKNPTAFYLCASSIRQAYEQYFGPGTRLTVT.

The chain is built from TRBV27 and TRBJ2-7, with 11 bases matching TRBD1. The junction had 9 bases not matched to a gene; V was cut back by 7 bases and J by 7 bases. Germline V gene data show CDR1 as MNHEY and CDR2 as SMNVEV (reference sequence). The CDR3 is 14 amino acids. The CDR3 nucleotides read TGTGCCAGCACGGGTGGACAGGGGGCCGGGGAGCAGTACTTC. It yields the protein CASTGGQGAGEQYF.

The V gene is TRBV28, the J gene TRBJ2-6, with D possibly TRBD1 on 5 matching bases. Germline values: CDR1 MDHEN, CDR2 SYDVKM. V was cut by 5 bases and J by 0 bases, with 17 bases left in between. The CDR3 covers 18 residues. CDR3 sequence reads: CASSPWTSSPSGANVLTF. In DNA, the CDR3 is TGTGCCAGCAGTCCCTGGACATCCTCACCCTCTGGGGCCAACGTCCTGACTTTC.

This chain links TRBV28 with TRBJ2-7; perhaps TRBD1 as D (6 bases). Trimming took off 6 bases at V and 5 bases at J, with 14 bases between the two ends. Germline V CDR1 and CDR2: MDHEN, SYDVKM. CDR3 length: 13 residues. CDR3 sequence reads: CASRAGTPHEQYF. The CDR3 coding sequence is TGTGCCAGCAGGGCCGGGACACCCCACGAGCAGTACTTC.

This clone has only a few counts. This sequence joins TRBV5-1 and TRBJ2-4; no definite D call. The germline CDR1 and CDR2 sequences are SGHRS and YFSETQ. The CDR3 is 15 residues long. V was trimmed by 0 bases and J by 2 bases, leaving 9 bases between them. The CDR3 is CASSLAARTKNIQYF. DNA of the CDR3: TGCGCCAGCAGCTTGGCCGCCAGGACCAAAAACATTCAGTACTTC.

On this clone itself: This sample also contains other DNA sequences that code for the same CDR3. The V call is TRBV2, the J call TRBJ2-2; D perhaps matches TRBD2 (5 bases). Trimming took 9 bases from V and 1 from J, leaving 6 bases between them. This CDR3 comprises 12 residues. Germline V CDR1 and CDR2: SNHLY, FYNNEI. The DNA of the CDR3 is TGTGCCAGTCGGGAGAACACCGGGGAGCTGTTTTTT. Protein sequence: CASRENTGELFF.

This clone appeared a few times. The CDR3 loop is CASSRGPLNSNQPQHF. CDR3 DNA sequence: TGTGCCAGCAGCCGAGGTCCCTTAAATAGCAATCAGCCCCAGCATTTT. This chain connects TRBV4-2 to TRBJ1-5; the D is unclear. The V end was cut by 4 bases, the J end by 0 bases, with 13 bases between. The length of the CDR3 is 16 residues. The germline V gene has CDR1 LGHNA and CDR2 YNFKEQ.

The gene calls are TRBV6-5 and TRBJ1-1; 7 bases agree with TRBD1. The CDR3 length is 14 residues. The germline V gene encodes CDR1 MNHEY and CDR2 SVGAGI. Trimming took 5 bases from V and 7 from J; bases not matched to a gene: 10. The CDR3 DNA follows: TGTGCCAGCAGTGGACTCAACAGGGGCAATGAAGCTTTCTTT. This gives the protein CASSGLNRGNEAFF.

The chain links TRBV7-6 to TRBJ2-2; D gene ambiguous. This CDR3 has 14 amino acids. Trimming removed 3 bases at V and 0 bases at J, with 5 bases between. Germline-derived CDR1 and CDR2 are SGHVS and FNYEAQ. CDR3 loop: CASSFGANTGELFF. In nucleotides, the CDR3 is TGTGCCAGCAGCTTCGGAGCGAACACCGGGGAGCTGTTTTTT.

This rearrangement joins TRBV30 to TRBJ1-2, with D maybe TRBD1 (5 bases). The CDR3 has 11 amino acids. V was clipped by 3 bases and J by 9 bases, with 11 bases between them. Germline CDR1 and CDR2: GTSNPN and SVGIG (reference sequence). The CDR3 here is CAWSARESYTF. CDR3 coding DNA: TGTGCCTGGAGCGCCAGGGAGAGCTACACCTTC. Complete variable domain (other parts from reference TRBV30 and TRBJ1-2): SQTIHQWPATLVQPVGSPLSLECTVEGTSNPNLYWYRQAAGRGLQLLFYSVGIGQISSEVPQNLSASRPQDRQFILSSKKLLLSDSGFYLCAWSARESYTFGSGTRLTVV.

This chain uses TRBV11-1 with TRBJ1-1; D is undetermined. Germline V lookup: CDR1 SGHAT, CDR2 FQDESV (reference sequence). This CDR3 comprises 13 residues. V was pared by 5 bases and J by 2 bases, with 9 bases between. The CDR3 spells CASSTKGNTEAFF. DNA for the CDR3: TGTGCCAGCAGCACGAAAGGCAACACTGAAGCTTTCTTT.

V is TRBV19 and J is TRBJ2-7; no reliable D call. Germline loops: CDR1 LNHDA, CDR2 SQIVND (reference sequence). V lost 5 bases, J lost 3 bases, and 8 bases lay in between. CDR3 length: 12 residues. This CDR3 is CASSPRNYEQYF. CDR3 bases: TGTGCCAGTAGTCCCAGGAACTACGAGCAGTACTTC.

The CDR3 DNA follows: TGTGCCAGCAGCTTAGATAACTATGGCTACACCTTC. This codes for CASSLDNYGYTF. V gene TRBV7-2 combines with J gene TRBJ1-2; D not resolved. V dropped 1 base and J dropped 1 base, with 1 base sitting between them. CDR1 SGHTA and CDR2 FQGNSA come from the germline V gene. The CDR3 has 12 amino acids.

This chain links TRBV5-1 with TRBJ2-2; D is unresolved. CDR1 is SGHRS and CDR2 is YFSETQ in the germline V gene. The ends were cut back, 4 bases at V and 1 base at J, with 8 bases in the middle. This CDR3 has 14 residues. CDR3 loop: CASSPDGNTGELFF. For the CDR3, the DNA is TGCGCCAGCAGCCCGGACGGGAACACCGGGGAGCTGTTTTTT.